A selection of T cell receptor beta chains follows, all from one sample in a study of blood T cell repertoires in COVID-19. Sequenced by immunoSEQ multiplex PCR; TCRdb stores in-frame clones only, minus some. In the table there are about 88,000 clones, about 71% of which are singletons. The sequencing sample was made of peripheral blood. These receptors originate from an older woman in a cohort sampled during active or convalescent COVID-19. Both conserved end residues are part of each CDR3. Each record gives: clone size, V gene, J gene, D gene, CDR3 DNA, CDR3 protein. The D gene is left open where the match is weak. A row's size may be missing; if present it is once, few, many or a size class.

>NA|TRBV3-1/TRBV3-2|TRBJ2-1|NA
TGTGCCAGCAGCCAAGGAAGCTGGGACTTTGCGCAGTTCTTC
CASSQGSWDFAQFF
>NA|TRBV19|TRBJ1-4|NA
TGTGCCAGTAGTATCCAGAGACAGTCAGTTGCAACTAATGAAAAACTGTTTTTT
CASSIQRQSVATNEKLFF
>NA|TRBV5-1|TRBJ2-7|TRBD1
TGCGCCAGCAGCCCCGGAGGGACAGGGAGCTACGAGCAGTACTTC
CASSPGGTGSYEQYF
>NA|TRBV10-1|TRBJ2-3|TRBD1
TGCGCCAGCAGCCGGGACAGGGGGCGCACAGATACGCAGTATTTT
CASSRDRGRTDTQYF
>NA|TRBV5-1|TRBJ2-5|TRBD2
TGCGCCAGCAGACTGTCTCTAGCGGGGGAACCACAAGAGACCCAGTACTTC
CASRLSLAGEPQETQYF
>NA|TRBV4-1|TRBJ1-1|NA
TGCGCCAGCAGCCAAGGCCAGGGGTTGGGGGCTTTCTTT
CASSQGQGLGAFF
>once|TRBV30|TRBJ1-6|TRBD1
TGTGCCTGGAGTTCAGGGGGCGATTCACCCCTCCACTTT
CAWSSGGDSPLHF
>NA|TRBV24-1|TRBJ2-7|TRBD1
TGTGCCACCAGTGATTCACAGGGGGCAAGTGTAGAGCAGTACTTC
CATSDSQGASVEQYF
>NA|TRBV14|TRBJ2-3|TRBD2
TGTGCCAGCAGCCCCAGACTAGCGGGGGGGCAGACGCAGTATTTT
CASSPRLAGGQTQYF
>NA|TRBV9|TRBJ2-2|NA
TGTGCCAGCAGCCCCCACCCCCGGGGGAACACCGGGGAGCTGTTTTTT
CASSPHPRGNTGELFF
>NA|TRBV4-1|TRBJ2-1|NA
TGCGCCAGCAGCCCGACGATAGGGGGTAGTTCCTACAATGAGCAGTTCTTC
CASSPTIGGSSYNEQFF
>NA|TRBV6-1|TRBJ1-2|NA
TGTGCCAGCAGTGAAGGGACACTATTAGCTAACTATGGCTACACCTTC
CASSEGTLLANYGYTF
>once|TRBV6-5|TRBJ2-6|NA
TGTGCCAGCATGCAGGGGCCAGGGGCCAACGTCCTGACTTTC
CASMQGPGANVLTF
>once|TRBV2|TRBJ1-2|NA
TGTGCCAGCACCCCACGGGTAGGGGATGGCTACACCTTC
CASTPRVGDGYTF
>NA|TRBV18|TRBJ2-4|NA
TGTGCCAGCTCACCCTCTAAGGGGGACATTCAGTACTTC
CASSPSKGDIQYF
>many|TRBV6-5|TRBJ1-2|NA
TGTGCCAGCAGCCCCGAGCCATCTAACTATGGCTACACCTTC
CASSPEPSNYGYTF
>NA|TRBV7-2|TRBJ2-4|NA
TGTGCCAGCAGCTCAGACAGGTTTAAAAACATTCAGTACTTC
CASSSDRFKNIQYF
>NA|TRBV18|TRBJ2-7|TRBD2
TGTGCCAGCTCACCACCGCGGGGACTGGGGGGGACCTACGAGCAGTACTTC
CASSPPRGLGGTYEQYF
>NA|TRBV5-1|TRBJ2-5|TRBD1
TGCGCCAGCAGCTTGTCACAGGGGGATACCGAGACCCAGTACTTC
CASSLSQGDTETQYF
>NA|TRBV3-1/TRBV3-2|TRBJ2-1|TRBD2
TGTGCCAGCAGCCCTCGGACTAGCGGGGGGGTTACCTCCTACAATGAGCAGTTCTTC
CASSPRTSGGVTSYNEQFF
>NA|TRBV7-9|TRBJ2-3|NA
TGTGCCAGCAGCTCGGGACTCCTGAAGTATACGCAGTATTTT
CASSSGLLKYTQYF
>NA|TRBV11-2|TRBJ2-1|NA
TGTGCCAGCAGCCATCGAGGGAAGGACTACAATGAGCAGTTCTTC
CASSHRGKDYNEQFF
>NA|TRBV5-1|TRBJ2-2|TRBD2
TGCGCCAGCAGCTCACCGGGACTAGCGGGGGAGAAGCACACCGGGGAGCTGTTTTTT
CASSSPGLAGEKHTGELFF
>NA|TRBV6-2/TRBV6-3|TRBJ2-2|NA
TGTGCCAGCAGTTACGTCCCTGGGAGCTTCGGGGAGCTGTTTTTT
CASSYVPGSFGELFF
>NA|TRBV27|TRBJ1-1|NA
TGTGCCAGCAGTTTATCGCTCGCGACTGAAGCTTTCTTT
CASSLSLATEAFF
>NA|TRBV11-3|TRBJ1-3|TRBD1
TGTGCCAGCAGCCCCTGGACAGGGTTGCCCAACACCATATATTTT
CASSPWTGLPNTIYF
>NA|TRBV5-1|TRBJ2-7|NA
TGCGCCAGCAGCTTCCGACCGACAGGCGGCGGGTACGAGCAGTACTTC
CASSFRPTGGGYEQYF
>NA|TRBV20-1|TRBJ1-3|NA
TGCAGTGCTAGTGGCGGTGTGGACACCATATATTTT
CSASGGVDTIYF
>NA|TRBV12-3/TRBV12-4|TRBJ1-5|NA
TGTGCCAGCAACAGGGGCAATCAGCCCCAGCATTTT
CASNRGNQPQHF
>few|TRBV5-1|TRBJ2-7|TRBD1
TGCGCCAGCAGGCCATTCGACAGGGAATTCGAGCAGTACTTC
CASRPFDREFEQYF
>NA|TRBV24-1|TRBJ2-1|TRBD1
TGTGCCACCAGTGATTCTCGACAGGGGGGAAATGAGCAGTTCTTC
CATSDSRQGGNEQFF
>NA|TRBV5-4|TRBJ2-1|NA
TGTGCCAGCAGCCCGGGACTGCGTAATGAGCAGTTCTTC
CASSPGLRNEQFF
>NA|TRBV12-3/TRBV12-4|TRBJ2-7|NA
TGTGCCAGCAGCAAAACCTACGAGCAGTACTTC
CASSKTYEQYF
>NA|TRBV18|TRBJ2-1|TRBD2
TGTGCCAGCTCACAGGGACTAGCGGGGGGGCTGGCCTACAATGAGCAGTTCTTC
CASSQGLAGGLAYNEQFF
>NA|TRBV5-1|TRBJ2-2|NA
TGCGCCAGCAGCCTGACGGGACATCCGAACACCGGGGAGCTGTTTTTT
CASSLTGHPNTGELFF
>NA|TRBV19|TRBJ2-1|TRBD2
TGTGCCAGTAGTAGGGGCGGGAGCTCCTACAATGAGCAGTTCTTC
CASSRGGSSYNEQFF
>NA|TRBV4-2|TRBJ1-2|TRBD1
TGTGCCAGCAGCGACGGACAGGGGAGGTACTATGGCTACACCTTC
CASSDGQGRYYGYTF
>few|TRBV14|TRBJ2-7|NA
TGTGCCAGCAGCCAAGGCACACGCCAGTACTTC
CASSQGTRQYF
>NA|TRBV11-2|TRBJ2-5|TRBD1
TGTGCCAGCAGCTCTCGCCGGGGGACAGGGGGCCGAGAGACCCAGTACTTC
CASSSRRGTGGRETQYF
>NA|TRBV7-3|TRBJ2-3|NA
TGTGCCAGCAGCTTAACCACCCATCCAGGGGCAGATACGCAGTATTTT
CASSLTTHPGADTQYF
>few|TRBV6-5|TRBJ1-1|TRBD1
TGTGCCAGCAGGGTACAGGGGGTTTACACTGAAGCTTTCTTT
CASRVQGVYTEAFF
>NA|TRBV28|TRBJ1-6|TRBD1
TGTGCCCGCAGGGGGGGGGCGGCCAATTCACCCCTCCACTTT
CARRGGAANSPLHF
>NA|TRBV7-8|TRBJ1-1|TRBD1
TGTGCCAGCAGCCCACAGGGGGCAAACACTGAAGCTTTCTTT
CASSPQGANTEAFF
>NA|TRBV9|TRBJ2-1|TRBD2
TGTGCCAGCAGCCCCCCACTAGCGGGGAAAAGGAACAATGAGCAGTTCTTC
CASSPPLAGKRNNEQFF
>NA|TRBV7-9|TRBJ2-5|NA
TGTGCCAGCAGTGTCCCCGGGTCCAGAGGGGAGACCCAGTACTTC
CASSVPGSRGETQYF
>many|TRBV4-3|TRBJ1-2|TRBD1
TGCGCCAGCAGCCAAGACTGGGACAGGGTGATGGGCCGCTACACCTTC
CASSQDWDRVMGRYTF
>few|TRBV11-2|TRBJ2-3|TRBD1
TGTGCCAGCAGCTTGTTAAGGACAGGGAGCACAGATACGCAGTATTTT
CASSLLRTGSTDTQYF
>NA|TRBV7-2|TRBJ2-3|TRBD1
TGTGCCAGCAGCTCACGTCCAGGGGGCGTCGGCACAGATACGCAGTATTTT
CASSSRPGGVGTDTQYF
>NA|TRBV19|TRBJ2-7|TRBD1
TGTGCCAGTAGTTTCGGGACAGGGAACCCTTACGAGCAGTACTTC
CASSFGTGNPYEQYF
>NA|TRBV6-6|TRBJ2-6|NA
TGTGCCAGCAGTTTCACTCACTCTGGGGCCAACGTCCTGACTTTC
CASSFTHSGANVLTF
>NA|TRBV5-6|TRBJ2-2|TRBD2
TGTGCCAGCAGCGATGGGACTAGCGGGGGGACCCGCCCCGGGGAGCTGTTTTTT
CASSDGTSGGTRPGELFF
>NA|TRBV7-6|TRBJ2-3|TRBD2
TGTGCCAGCAGCTTAGCCGGGGGGGCTTCAGATACGCAGTATTTT
CASSLAGGASDTQYF
>NA|TRBV5-1|TRBJ1-4|NA
TGCGCCAGCAGCTTTAATGGCAGGGGTGGAGAAAAACTGTTTTTT
CASSFNGRGGEKLFF
>NA|TRBV7-8|TRBJ2-2|NA
TGTGCCAGCAGACTTGGAGCTTCGGATGCCACCGGGGAGCTGTTTTTT
CASRLGASDATGELFF
>many|TRBV28|TRBJ2-5|TRBD1
TGTGCCAGCAGTTTCCTCGGGACAGAAGAGACCCAGTACTTC
CASSFLGTEETQYF